This TCR beta chain came from a study of cytomegalovirus exposure and HLA in healthy donors (dated by TCRdb to about 2017). The study in broad terms: In an earlier analysis of 587 of the donors, 276 Gb of sequence data and roughly 100 million unique TCR beta sequences from about 179 million T cells were reported. An early release covering 550 to 700 HLA-typed donors comprised about 310 gigabases of sequencing data and 85 million or so unique TCR sequences. Of the 300 to 450 genotyped donors, 65% to 90% were placed in the genetic ancestry cluster associated with self-reported Caucasian donors. The study aimed to test whether signatures of past pathogen exposure could be identified by cataloging public T cell receptors. Using immunosequencing, the study profiled T cell repertoires from around 670 subjects and related those repertoires to cytomegalovirus serostatus. Besides the first cohort of 550 to 750 subjects, a separate validation cohort made up of over 95 different subjects was used. High-throughput TCR immunosequencing, statistical association of individual TCRs with disease status, and machine learning were combined to predict cytomegalovirus infection status. To study patterns of TCR occurrence, a later analysis re-analyzed previously published TCR beta repertoires from 500 to 850 donors and added high-resolution HLA genotyping. The later analysis used no new phenotypic data to find candidate immune exposures, relying instead on TCR beta sequences and their occurrence across donors. An earlier analysis of about 620 of the donors applied high-throughput TCR beta sequencing to assess whether each TCR beta V gene segment acted as functional or pseudogenic. Donor age, sex, ethnicity and CMV serostatus were compiled together with the repertoire data. In a later genetic analysis, genome-wide SNP genotypes for 398 of the 666 donors were used, and that subset was treated as a discovery cohort. All discovery cohort repertoires had been generated using a single sequencing platform. Both class I and class II loci were covered by HLA typing, at four-digit resolution. Typing coverage varied by locus: about 629-640 donors for A, B, C, DRB1 and DQB1; approximately 500 for DQA1; 606 for DPA1; around 490 for DPB1. Because of strong linkage in the cohort, a handful of DR-DQ haplotypes were treated as single units for association and clustering. Among 300 to 500 genotyped donors of the cohort, an average of about 220,000 unique TCR beta nucleotide sequences was sequenced per donor, of which about 18% were non-productive.

On this clone: The antigen it recognizes is unknown. Base qualities are not at hand, and no much larger clone is one base apart.

The method was the immunoSEQ multiplex PCR assay. For the multiplex PCR, a mixture combining 60 forward primers for TCR Vbeta segments and 13 reverse primers for TCR Jbeta segments was used. A multiplex PCR assay on genomic DNA amplified the CDR3 region of rearranged TCR beta genes. The Illumina HiSeq System was used to sequence the amplified TCR beta libraries as 87-base-pair reads. The authors processed their data as follows. In a later analysis, roughly 80 million unique TCR beta chains were counted across the 500 to 850 repertoires, and approximately 9.9 million of these chains were shared by at least two donors. To remove PCR and sequencing errors, raw reads were error-corrected and collapsed into unique sequences using a nearest-neighbor algorithm that merged closely related sequences. V, D and J gene segments were assigned by aligning CDR3 sequences to IMGT reference sequences. For a sequence to be retained, at least a six-nucleotide match to both a V gene segment and a J gene segment was required. A rearrangement counted as productive if the CDR3 had no stop codons and remained in frame with V and J, and every other rearrangement counted as non-productive. CDR3 was defined by IMGT convention, running from the second conserved V-encoded cysteine to the conserved J-encoded phenylalanine. Sequences without an unambiguous match to a single V gene segment were excluded from the earlier analysis of approximately 560 of the donors. An earlier analysis of several hundred of the donors called V segments functional above 56.7% productive rearrangements and segregating when the between-donor standard deviation exceeded 5%. To diagnose cytomegalovirus status from the catalog of TCR beta chain sequences, a statistical classification framework was built. In a later analysis, TCR nucleotide sequences were compared against IMGT/GENE-DB human TR gene sequences so that V and J genes could be assigned. Using the TCRdist pipeline, a later analysis assigned CDR3 sequences along with most-parsimonious VDJ recombination scenarios. A later analysis defined each TCR beta chain by its CDR3 amino acid sequence plus V-gene family, and excluded reads lacking a unique V-gene family. In a later analysis, fewer than 650 highly shared, low-generation-probability nucleotide sequences were removed to address suspected cross-contamination and a sequencing artifact. In a later analysis, a clonal expansion index for each public chain was calculated from normalized within-repertoire ranks of inferred template counts. A later analysis computed generation probabilities with a VDJ recombination model fitted to out-of-frame rearrangements, and checked the results against IGoR. A later analysis scored TCR-TCR, TCR-HLA and TCR-CMV co-occurrence with hypergeometric tests, applying a repertoire-size bias correction to TCR pairs. False discovery rates were estimated in a later analysis by permuting HLA or CMV assignments 20 times. In a later analysis, co-occurring TCRs were grouped with DBSCAN, and TCRdist sequence similarity was added when clustering was performed within HLA-allele-positive subsets. Repertoires with fewer than 30,000 or more than 120,000 public chains, plus five repertoires with anomalous nucleotide sharing, were excluded from co-occurrence clustering. Here the immuneACCESS table is served through TCRdb, limited to in-frame sequences with V and J called. Missing clones are a known gap in these copies; in checked studies unresolved V genes cover under half, and the rest lacks a known reason. V, J and clone size were drawn from that table, and D and trimming were deduced from the DNA. Here the sample has around 90,000 clones; approximately 81% occur a single time. The leading ten clones occupy over 3% of the sample.

In total, more than 500 healthy bone marrow donors made up the cohort. At the time of sampling, every cohort member was nominally healthy, though immune exposures that went unrecorded were likely present. The donor tested CMV seronegative and was one of the 352 seronegative cohort members. Every donor gave a peripheral blood sample, and the peripheral blood mononuclear cells from that sample were used for TCR beta sequencing. The Qiagen DNeasy Blood Extraction Kit was used to extract genomic DNA from the blood cell samples. What the authors observed across the whole study: According to a later genetic analysis, donors in an Asian-associated ancestry cluster had fewer N-insertions in productive TCRs than the approximately 650-donor mean. The 87-base-pair reads could not distinguish some IMGT-functional V segments, including TRBV6-2 and TRBV6-3, so those segments were excluded. Roughly uniform sequencing depth across donors was assumed in presence/absence analyses, although this assumption may not hold. A cluster of highly shared sequence variants was judged likely to represent a technical artifact of the sequencing pipeline. It was suggested by the authors that the approach could potentially be generalized to other disease states and immunological phenotypes. According to a later analysis, TCR association rates differed among HLA loci, with DRB1 alleles showing the most associated TCRs and HLA-C alleles showing the fewest. In this cohort, only TCR beta chains were sequenced, and detectable features were limited by the absence of alpha or paired-chain data. Most TCR sequences were observed very rarely across donors, whereas some public TCRs were present in many individuals. A later analysis associated about 16,000 TCR beta sequences with specific HLA alleles at a false discovery rate of 0.05. A later genetic analysis associated a missense DCLRE1C variant with V-gene and J-gene trimming of TCR beta chains, and an independent cohort replicated the association. A further reported finding was that TCR beta sequences accurately predicted the HLA-A and HLA-B alleles for most subjects in the first cohort. An earlier analysis of several hundred of the donors showed that most TCR beta V segments appeared in productive rearrangements either about 90% or about 30% of the time, which broadly matched IMGT annotations. In a later analysis, most CMV-associated TCR beta chains were found to appear HLA-restricted, with HLA associations seemingly driven largely by CMV exposure. Three of the identified cytomegalovirus-associated TCR beta chains were confirmed in vitro to be specific for cytomegalovirus antigens. Linkage disequilibrium might explain the correlated functional status among segregating V segments, but an unknown experimental factor could not be excluded. The earlier analysis of 587 of the donors excluded roughly 17 rarely observed V segments, including chromosome 9 orphons, because counts were too low. For the cohort, immune exposure information was limited to CMV serostatus. HLA typing was unavailable for some donors at each locus, so association tests used only the typed subset. Cytomegalovirus status was reported to be diagnosed by the classifier with high specificity and sensitivity in both the original and validation cohorts. The study listed 164 TCR beta chains as associated with cytomegalovirus. In a later analysis, HLA-associated TCR beta chains showed more clonal expansion and lower generation probabilities than non-associated chains that were equally common. Several of the top co-occurrence clusters appeared to be linked to parvovirus B19, influenza, CMV and Epstein-Barr virus, according to a later analysis. When HLA alleles, especially DR and DQ, strongly co-occurred, attributing TCR associations to individual alleles was difficult.

The CDR3 contains 13 residues, cysteine and phenylalanine counted. This entry keeps only the CDR3 DNA: 39 bases, framed from base 1. At the junction V is shortened by 2 bases and J by 15 bases; bases outside the gene matches: 10. The germline V gene (reference sequence) gives CDR1 as WNHNN and CDR2 as SYGVQD. In this chain, TRBV10-1 is recombined with TRBJ2-1; a stretch of 7 junction bases matches TRBD2. The sample comprised PBMCs. The TCR sequence derives from a woman between 40 and 55 years old in good health and CMV-seronegative. The bases read TGCGCCAGCAGTGAGGGCGAGCGGGGACCAGCGTTCTTC. Its coded protein is CASSEGERGPAFF.